This T cell receptor (beta chain) was recovered during a study of blood T cell repertoires in COVID-19 (dated by TCRdb to the early 2020s). Regarding the research as a whole: The collaborator samples originated in the United States, Italy and Spain and spanned the acute and convalescent phases of COVID-19. A freely available public database, intended as a resource for researchers studying the immune response to SARS-CoV-2, is where the repertoires were released. Samples came from the ongoing ImmuneRACE study (first 160 participants) plus 1,254 subjects from 6 global collaborators. Where HLA class I and class II types were available, the types were taken from metadata supplied by the sample provider, not from assay-based typing. The material from the prospective study consisted of cDNA or gDNA derived from T cells, B-cell-depleted T cells, or PBMCs. Sample metadata almost always included a de-identified subject ID, COVID-19 status, age in years and sex. Deeply sampled blood TCRbeta repertoires from subjects exposed to, actively infected with, or recovered from COVID-19 were included in the dataset.

Participants in the prospective study were enrolled through a virtual design, were aged roughly 18 to 100 years, and lived in approximately 25 United States geographic areas. In the prospective study, participants were assigned to cohorts based on the clinical history participants reported in a screening survey and a study questionnaire. Recovered participants in ImmuneRACE Cohort 3 were defined by two consecutive negative NP/OP PCR tests, clearance by a healthcare professional, or resolution of symptoms. Each participant in the prospective study had whole blood, serum and a nasopharyngeal or oropharyngeal swab collected by mobile phlebotomists. Participants in the prospective study had the option to provide additional blood draws and questionnaires over a roughly 2-month period. Prospective study blood samples were shipped either frozen or at room temperature before DNA extraction. To note about this clone: Which antigen it targets is not known. No much larger clone exists at a distance of one base, and base qualities are not known.

TCRbeta CDR3 regions were amplified from genomic DNA by means of the immunoSEQ Assay, a bias-controlled multiplex PCR. In the paper's pipeline: Within the assay, amplification of reference gene primers was used to estimate how many nucleated cells each sample contained. To quantify the absolute abundance of each unique TCRbeta CDR3 rearrangement, sequence reads were collapsed and filtered. For each sample, productive Simpson clonality was calculated as the square root of Simpson's diversity index over productive rearrangements. TCRdb mirrors the immuneACCESS table, restricted to in-frame sequences. Some clones are absent from its copies; in checked studies, under half trace to an unresolved V gene, and the reason for the others is unknown. V and J calls plus clone size are reproduced from that table; the DNA served to infer D and trimming. Across this sample there are approximately 400,000 clones, with 88% seen only once. The ten largest clones take up around 1.2% of the sample.

The germline V gene supplies CDR1 SGHTA and CDR2 FQGNSA. After removal of 2 bases from V and 7 bases from J, the junction retains 6 bases not matched to a gene. From the cysteine up to the phenylalanine, the CDR3 has a length of 15 residues. Only CDR3 DNA remains: 45 bases, in frame from the first base. General conclusions and limits of the study: The amount of clinical and demographic metadata varied by source and participant and was provided uncurated.

This sequence was found in a woman between 18 and 30 years old who had recovered from COVID-19. The chain is made from TRBV7-2 and TRBJ2-7; 12 central nucleotides agree with TRBD2. Sequencing input: PBMCs or T cells enriched from blood (not recorded which). The nucleotide sequence is given as TGTGCCAGCAGCTTACTAGCGGGGGGGCCGGGGGAGCAGTACTTC. Its translation reads: CASSLLAGGPGEQYF. Extended through the reference TRBV7-2 and TRBJ2-7 proteins, this CDR3 yields the full variable domain: GAGVSQSPSNKVTEKGKDVELRCDPISGHTALYWYRQSLGQGLEFLIYFQGNSAPDKSGLPSDRFSAERTGGSVSTLTIQRTQQEDSAVYLCASSLLAGGPGEQYFGPGTRLTVT.